This T cell receptor beta chain was found in a study of blood T cell repertoires in COVID-19. Overall study context: Whether acute or convalescent, the COVID-19 samples came from the United States, Italy and Spain. T cells, B-cell-depleted T cells, or PBMCs provided the cDNA or gDNA that served as material.

This clone was observed once. Authors' processing steps: The assay estimated nucleated cells by amplifying reference gene primers. TCRdb's copy holds only in-frame clones and misses some; the assay was immunoSEQ multiplex PCR. V, J and clone size reflect that table, while D and trimming were determined from the DNA. The table shows about 66,000 clones, with just over 85% occurring only once. The CDR3 has 12 amino acids. V lost 4 bases and J lost 12, with 13 bases in between. Germline-derived CDR1 and CDR2 are SGHVS and FNYEAQ. The chain carries TRBV7-6 and TRBJ2-1; D is perhaps TRBD1 (6 bases). The sequencing input was peripheral blood. The sequence derives from a middle-aged man with active COVID-19. CDR3 DNA: TGTGCCAGCAGCTCCCAGGACAGCCGGCAGTTCTTC. Translated, it gives CASSSQDSRQFF.